This TCR beta chain is drawn from a study of cytomegalovirus exposure and HLA in healthy donors. The study's findings and limits: A later analysis by the authors found several of the most significant clusters apparently linked to common viral pathogens. Presence/absence analyses assumed roughly uniform sequencing depth across donors. Among TCR beta chains of equal frequency, HLA-associated ones were more clonally expanded in a later analysis.

Germline CDR1 is SGHRS and CDR2 is YFSETQ. There are 14 residues in the CDR3. Trimming cost V 7 bases and J 3 bases; bases outside gene matches: 2. A note on this clone: Antigen specificity is unknown.

13 Jbeta primers and 60 Vbeta primers were used for the PCR. TCRdb keeps only in-frame clones here, not all; method: immunoSEQ multiplex PCR. In the table there are about 160,000 clones, around 80% of which are singletons. This TCR was sampled from a man aged 18 to 30 in good health and CMV-seronegative. The rearrangement links TRBV5-1 to TRBJ2-3, with 13 nucleotides matching TRBD2. Input material: PBMCs. The CDR3 sequence is CASVTSGGTDTQYF. The CDR3 DNA reads as TGCGCCAGCGTGACTAGCGGGGGGACAGATACGCAGTATTTT.